This T cell receptor (beta chain) was captured in a study of shared clonotypes between healthy human individuals. Germline V CDR1 and CDR2: LNHDA, SQIVND (reference sequence). J gave up 6 bases and V 5 bases, and 0 bases lay outside the gene matches. CDR3 size: 12 residues. On this clone itself: Its antigen is undetermined. Other DNA sequences in this specimen translate into the identical CDR3.

Data came from immunoSEQ multiplex PCR; TCRdb stores just in-frame clones and leaves some out. The sample contains millions of clones, less than 95% of which appear only once. Study-wide results and caveats: With a handful of donors compared, around 4.7% of naive CD4 clonotypes were shared.

The naive CD8 population came from CD45RO-negative cells selected for CCR7, without terminally differentiated effector memory CD45RA+ cells. The clonotype comes from a man aged 18-30 years in good health. The chain combines TRBV19 with TRBJ1-2; 10 positions agree with TRBD1. Sequencing used naive CD8+ T cells sorted from blood. As DNA, the CDR3 is TGTGCCAGTAGTGGGACAGGGGATGGCTACACCTTC. This encodes CASSGTGDGYTF. The full variable domain, completed using reference TRBV19 and TRBJ1-2, is DGGITQSPKYLFRKEGQNVTLSCEQNLNHDAMYWYRQDPGQGLRLIYYSQIVNDFQKGDIAEGYSVSREKKESFPLTVTSAQKNPTAFYLCASSGTGDGYTFGSGTRLTVV.